These T cell receptor beta chains were read from a single sample in a study of blood T cell repertoires in COVID-19. The assay was immunoSEQ multiplex PCR, and TCRdb's table has in-frame clones only and misses some. Of around 100,000 clones in the sample, 80% to 95% are singletons; the top ten hold about 2.5%. Sequences were obtained from peripheral blood. The receptors were gathered from a human donor with active COVID-19. The donor label of this sample is uncertain. CDR3s leave out the opening cysteine and the closing phenylalanine or tryptophan. D genes are given only for firm matches. Some rows mark clone size as missing; the rest say once, few, many or name a class of expanded clone.

J gene	clone size	D gene	V gene	CDR3 protein
TRBJ1-1	-	TRBD1	TRBV29-1	SVERDRTLNTEAF
TRBJ2-7	-	-	TRBV3-1/TRBV3-2	ASSPKGRRVSYEQY
TRBJ2-6	-	-	TRBV3-1/TRBV3-2	ASSQAVLSGANVLT
TRBJ2-2	-	TRBD2	TRBV6-5	ASSYRRGGPGELF
TRBJ2-7	-	-	TRBV6-6	ASSPGGGDWVSYEQY
TRBJ1-5	-	-	TRBV7-9	ASSLEPGIPDQPQH
TRBJ2-3	-	TRBD2	TRBV9	ASSSREEAVRASTDTQY
TRBJ1-1	-	TRBD1	TRBV7-9	ASSGGQGTLDTEAF
TRBJ1-3	-	-	TRBV6-1	ASSEWWRGSGNTIY
TRBJ2-7	-	TRBD2	TRBV6-5	ASRGLTSGSYEQY
TRBJ1-3	-	-	TRBV4-1	ASSQDHPFWTLPGNTIY
TRBJ1-1	-	TRBD1	TRBV7-6	ASSLVRTGVGDTEAF
TRBJ1-5	-	-	TRBV28	ASTPTGGQPQH
TRBJ2-1	-	TRBD2	TRBV5-1	ASSLMTSGEYNEQF
TRBJ2-1	-	TRBD2	TRBV12-5	ASGPSGRNEQF
TRBJ2-7	-	-	TRBV5-1	ASSLGDSRYEQY
TRBJ1-5	few	-	TRBV18	ASSPLKRNRGNQPQH
TRBJ1-2	-	-	TRBV11-2	ASSLVSQVPNYGYT
TRBJ2-7	-	TRBD2	TRBV6-2/TRBV6-3	ASSYSGGRTSGGAEIGEQY
TRBJ2-7	-	-	TRBV9	ASSVQLRTRRAYEQY
TRBJ2-5	-	-	TRBV19	ASSRTEVETQY
TRBJ2-1	-	-	TRBV6-5	ASSYSRPGAYNEQF
TRBJ1-5	-	-	TRBV4-2	ASSQEQGVGVGQPQH
TRBJ1-1	-	-	TRBV18	ASSPEKVVSEAF
TRBJ2-7	-	-	TRBV19	ASSSPVGHKDTYEQY
TRBJ1-6	once	-	TRBV7-8	ASSLDGGMDSPLH
TRBJ2-5	-	TRBD2	TRBV4-2	ASSQDRGSSGGAAETQY
TRBJ2-7	-	-	TRBV11-2	ASSLAATRPYEQY
TRBJ1-4	-	-	TRBV12-3/TRBV12-4	ASSFEGKLF
TRBJ1-2	-	-	TRBV9	ASSTQGLPNYGYT
TRBJ2-2	-	TRBD1	TRBV7-9	ASSQTGDTGELF
TRBJ1-6	few	-	TRBV6-5	ASRPAGLANSPLH
TRBJ1-6	-	-	TRBV19	ASSDGRSSYNSPLH
TRBJ2-2	-	TRBD2	TRBV9	ASSPGLAGGANTGELF
TRBJ2-3	-	TRBD2	TRBV4-3	ASSLGGTSGTDTQY
TRBJ2-3	few	-	TRBV28	ASSLVVGLKDADTQY
TRBJ1-2	-	TRBD1	TRBV5-8	ASSRGTGEGYT
TRBJ1-1	-	TRBD1	TRBV7-8	ASSLVGQGATEAF
TRBJ2-5	-	-	TRBV27	ASRPIGGYQETQY
TRBJ1-1	few	-	TRBV19	ASRTLGGDTEAF
TRBJ2-5	-	-	TRBV12-3/TRBV12-4	ASMRQNQETQY